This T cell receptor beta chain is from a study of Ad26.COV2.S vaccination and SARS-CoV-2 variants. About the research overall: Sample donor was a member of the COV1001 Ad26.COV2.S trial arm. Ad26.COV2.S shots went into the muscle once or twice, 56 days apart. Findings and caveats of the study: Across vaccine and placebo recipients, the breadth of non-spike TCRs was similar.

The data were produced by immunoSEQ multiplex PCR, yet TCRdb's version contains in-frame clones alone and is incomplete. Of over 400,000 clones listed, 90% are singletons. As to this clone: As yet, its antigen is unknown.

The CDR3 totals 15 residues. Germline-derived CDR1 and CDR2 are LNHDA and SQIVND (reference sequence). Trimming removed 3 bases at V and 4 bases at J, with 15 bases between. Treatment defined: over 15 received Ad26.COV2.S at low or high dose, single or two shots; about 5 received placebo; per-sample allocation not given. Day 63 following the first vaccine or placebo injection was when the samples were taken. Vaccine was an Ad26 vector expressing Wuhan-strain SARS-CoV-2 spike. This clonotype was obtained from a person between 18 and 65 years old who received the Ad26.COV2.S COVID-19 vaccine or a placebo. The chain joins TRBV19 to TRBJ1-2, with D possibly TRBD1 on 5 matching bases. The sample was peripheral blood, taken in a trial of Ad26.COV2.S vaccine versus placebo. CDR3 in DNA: TGTGCCAGTAGTATCCAGCTGAGGGACGGCTATGGCTACACCTTC. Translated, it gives CASSIQLRDGYGYTF.